These T cell receptor beta chains were read from a single sample in a study of T cells in Graves' hyperthyroidism and ophthalmopathy. TCRdb independently ran MiXCR on the multiplex PCR reads; one entry per CDR3 protein. The top ten hold 28% of the sample, which has 350,000 to 450,000 distinct CDR3 sequences, about 14% seen once. The sequenced sample was blood. Receptor source: a man aged 45-60 years with Graves' ophthalmopathy. Each CDR3 is given with its conserved first and last residue. D genes are given only for firm matches. Not all rows give a size; the values are once, few, many and, for expanded clones, a class.

TRBV2	many	TRBJ2-1	NA	CASSARFSGSYNEQFF	TGTGCCAGCAGTGCACGATTTTCGGGGTCCTACAATGAGCAGTTCTTC
TRBV11-3	many	TRBJ1-4	NA	CASSQGTGATNEKLFF	TGTGCCAGCAGCCAAGGAACAGGTGCAACTAATGAAAAACTGTTTTTT
TRBV6-1	NA	TRBJ2-4	NA	CASRNSGQGKNIQYF	TGTGCCAGCAGGAACTCCGGACAAGGCAAAAACATTCAGTACTTC
TRBV5-1	few	TRBJ2-1	TRBD2	CASSLNSGAVNEQFF	TGCGCCAGCAGCTTGAATAGCGGGGCCGTCAATGAGCAGTTCTTC
TRBV6-1	few	TRBJ2-7	TRBD1	CASRPGTAYEQYF	TGTGCCAGCAGACCCGGGACAGCTTACGAGCAGTACTTC
TRBV27	few	TRBJ2-7	NA	CASSLSQISTYEQYF	TGTGCCAGCAGTTTATCGCAGATTTCGACCTACGAGCAGTACTTC
TRBV20-1	many	TRBJ2-1	TRBD2	CSARPERLAENNEQFF	TGCAGTGCTAGACCGGAAAGACTAGCGGAGAACAATGAGCAGTTCTTC
TRBV6-2/TRBV6-3	few	TRBJ2-2	TRBD2	CASSYPAGSGSWTGELFF	TGTGCCAGCAGTTACCCCGCCGGGAGCGGGAGTTGGACCGGGGAGCTGTTTTTT
TRBV18	many	TRBJ1-5	NA	CASSPRRGNSNQPQHF	TGTGCCAGCTCACCACGTCGGGGAAATAGCAATCAGCCCCAGCATTTT
TRBV14	many	TRBJ2-5	NA	CASSQEMLWETQYF	TGTGCCAGCAGCCAAGAAATGTTATGGGAGACCCAGTACTTC
TRBV4-1	few	TRBJ2-7	NA	CASSQKARAEQYF	TGCGCCAGCAGCCAAAAGGCGAGAGCCGAGCAGTACTTC
TRBV5-5	many	TRBJ2-1	TRBD2	CASSLVGLAGDNEQFF	TGTGCCAGCAGCTTGGTAGGTCTAGCGGGGGACAATGAGCAGTTCTTC
TRBV5-5	NA	TRBJ2-6	NA	CASSLFSGISGANVLTF	TGTGCCAGCAGCTTGTTTTCTGGGATCTCTGGGGCCAACGTCCTGACTTTC
TRBV2	few	TRBJ2-3	TRBD2	CASSSGRADTQYF	TGTGCCAGCTCTAGCGGGAGGGCAGATACGCAGTATTTT
TRBV5-1	NA	TRBJ2-3	TRBD1	CASSAQPGQTTDTQYF	TGCGCCAGCAGCGCCCAACCGGGACAGACCACAGATACGCAGTATTTT
TRBV18	few	TRBJ1-6	NA	CASSPYSMGTSSYNSPLHF	TGTGCCAGCTCACCCTACTCGATGGGCACGAGCTCCTATAATTCACCCCTCCACTTT
TRBV20-1	few	TRBJ2-4	NA	CSARNLLSEAKNIQYF	TGCAGTGCTAGAAACCTATTATCAGAAGCCAAAAACATTCAGTACTTC
TRBV28	many	TRBJ2-1	NA	CASSVRSGAYNEQFF	TGTGCCAGCAGTGTACGTAGCGGAGCCTACAATGAGCAGTTCTTC
TRBV12-3/TRBV12-4	NA	TRBJ2-1	TRBD2	CASSLLGGFNEQFF	TGTGCCAGCAGTTTACTGGGAGGGTTCAATGAGCAGTTCTTC
TRBV5-1	NA	TRBJ1-3	TRBD1	CASSLRQGSGNTIYF	TGCGCCAGCAGCTTGAGACAGGGCTCTGGAAACACCATATATTTT
TRBV14	NA	TRBJ1-5	NA	CASSQDRDQPQHF	TGTGCCAGCAGCCAAGATAGAGATCAGCCCCAGCATTTT
TRBV5-6	many	TRBJ2-3	NA	CASIHLRAVGTDTQYF	TGTGCCAGCATCCATCTCAGGGCGGTGGGTACAGATACGCAGTATTTT
TRBV9	NA	TRBJ2-3	TRBD2	CASSVGSGADTQYF	TGTGCCAGCAGCGTAGGTAGCGGGGCAGATACGCAGTATTTT
TRBV5-1	many	TRBJ2-7	TRBD2	CASSLASGGYEQYF	TGCGCCAGCAGCTTAGCTAGCGGAGGCTACGAGCAGTACTTC
TRBV6-5	NA	TRBJ1-1	NA	CASSYSPTLRESEAFF	TGTGCCAGCAGTTACTCGCCAACTTTACGGGAGTCTGAAGCTTTCTTT
TRBV24-1	many	TRBJ2-2	TRBD2	CATSDLQGTSGIQSVTGELFF	TGTGCCACCAGTGATTTGCAGGGGACTAGCGGGATCCAATCGGTCACCGGGGAGCTGTTTTTT
TRBV25-1	few	TRBJ2-7	NA	CASSEYRASYEQYF	TGTGCCAGCAGTGAGTACAGGGCTTCCTACGAGCAGTACTTC
TRBV7-2	NA	TRBJ1-2	NA	CASSPGVKDGYTF	TGTGCCAGCAGCCCAGGCGTTAAGGACGGCTACACCTTC
TRBV2	many	TRBJ2-5	TRBD2	CASSRASGRSRETQYF	TGTGCCAGCAGTAGGGCTAGCGGGAGATCGAGAGAGACCCAGTACTTC
TRBV29-1	many	TRBJ2-5	NA	CSVEYLLARSQETQYF	TGCAGCGTTGAATATCTCCTAGCGCGATCCCAAGAGACCCAGTACTTC
TRBV20-1	many	TRBJ1-2	NA	CSASAYPGEVYGYTF	TGCAGTGCTAGTGCGTATCCGGGGGAGGTCTATGGCTACACCTTC
TRBV29-1	NA	TRBJ1-2	NA	CSALSGYGYTF	TGCAGCGCTCTGTCAGGGTATGGCTACACCTTC
TRBV11-2	many	TRBJ2-7	TRBD2	CASSLGTSGSFFSYEQYF	TGTGCCAGCAGCCTAGGGACTAGCGGGAGTTTTTTTTCCTACGAGCAGTACTTC
TRBV20-1	many	TRBJ2-3	TRBD2	CSATGTSGRASTDTQYF	TGCAGTGCTACGGGGACTAGCGGGAGGGCGAGCACAGATACGCAGTATTTT
TRBV13	many	TRBJ2-7	NA	CASGRGSSYEQYF	TGTGCCTCTGGTCGGGGAAGCTCCTACGAGCAGTACTTC
TRBV2	many	TRBJ1-5	NA	CASSESGNQPQHF	TGTGCCAGCAGTGAATCCGGCAATCAGCCCCAGCATTTT
TRBV6-1	few	TRBJ2-1	NA	CASRRGLAASSYNEQFF	TGTGCCAGCAGGCGTGGGTTGGCCGCGAGCTCCTACAATGAGCAGTTCTTC
TRBV6-1	NA	TRBJ2-7	TRBD2	CASGRLAAEQYF	TGTGCCAGCGGCAGACTAGCGGCCGAGCAGTACTTC
TRBV5-1	many	TRBJ1-2	NA	CASSGGYGYTF	TGCGCCAGCAGTGGAGGCTATGGCTACACCTTC
TRBV20-1	once	TRBJ2-7	TRBD1	CSARDQRTGGSYEQYF	TGCAGTGCTAGAGATCAGAGGACAGGGGGTTCCTACGAGCAGTACTTC
TRBV5-1	NA	TRBJ2-7	NA	CASSLRRENSYEQYF	TGCGCCAGCAGCTTGAGGAGGGAGAACTCCTACGAGCAGTACTTC
TRBV5-5	NA	TRBJ1-2	NA	CASHQQENYGYTF	TGTGCCAGCCACCAACAGGAAAACTATGGCTACACCTTC